This T cell receptor beta chain was captured by sequencing in a study of blood T cell repertoires in COVID-19. Study in general: Spain, Italy and the United States supplied samples that represented acute and convalescent COVID-19.

Trimming cost V 7 bases and J 7 bases, with 14 bases left between them. The germline V gene encodes CDR1 GTSNPN and CDR2 SVGIG (reference sequence). The CDR3 is made up of 13 amino acids. In the source study's methods: Reference gene primer amplification yielded estimated nucleated cell counts. Here immunoSEQ multiplex PCR was the method, and the copy in TCRdb shows in-frame clones only, minus some. V, J and clone size reflect that table, while D and trimming were determined from the DNA. The table includes 110,000 or so clones, around 80% detected once. This TCR was sampled from a man between 65 and 80 years old with acute or convalescent COVID-19. This chain uses TRBV30 with TRBJ1-6; tentative D call: TRBD1 (6 bases). Sequenced material: peripheral blood. The CDR3 bases are TGTGCCTACGGGGGGCAGGAAAATTCACCCCTCCACTTT. Its translation is CAYGGQENSPLHF. Variable domain in full (rest from reference TRBV30 and TRBJ1-6): SQTIHQWPATLVQPVGSPLSLECTVEGTSNPNLYWYRQAAGRGLQLLFYSVGIGQISSEVPQNLSASRPQDRQFILSSKKLLLSDSGFYLCAYGGQENSPLHFGNGTRLTVT.